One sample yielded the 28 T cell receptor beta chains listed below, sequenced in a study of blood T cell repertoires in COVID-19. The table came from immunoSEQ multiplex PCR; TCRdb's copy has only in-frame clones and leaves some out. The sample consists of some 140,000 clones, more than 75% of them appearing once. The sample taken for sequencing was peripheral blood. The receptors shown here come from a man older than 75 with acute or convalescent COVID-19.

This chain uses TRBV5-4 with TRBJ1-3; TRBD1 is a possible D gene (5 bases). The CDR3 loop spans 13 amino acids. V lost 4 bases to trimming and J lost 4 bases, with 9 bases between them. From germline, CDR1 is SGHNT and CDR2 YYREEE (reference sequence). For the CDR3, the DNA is TGTGCCAGCAGCGGAGGGGCGGGAAACACCATATATTTT. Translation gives CASSGGAGNTIYF.

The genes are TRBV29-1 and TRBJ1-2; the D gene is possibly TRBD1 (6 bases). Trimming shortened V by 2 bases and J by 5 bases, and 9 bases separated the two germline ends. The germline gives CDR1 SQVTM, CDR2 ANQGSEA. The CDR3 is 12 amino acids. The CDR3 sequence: CSVEKGGYGYTF. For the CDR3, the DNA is TGCAGCGTTGAAAAGGGGGGGTATGGCTACACCTTC.

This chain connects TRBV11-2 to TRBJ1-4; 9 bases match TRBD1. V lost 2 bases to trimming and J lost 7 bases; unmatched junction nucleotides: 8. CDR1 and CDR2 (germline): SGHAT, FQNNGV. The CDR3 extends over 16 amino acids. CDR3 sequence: CASSLYFGTGIEKLFF. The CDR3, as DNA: TGTGCCAGCAGCTTATATTTCGGGACAGGGATTGAAAAACTGTTTTTT. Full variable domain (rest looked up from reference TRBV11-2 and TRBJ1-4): EAGVAQSPRYKIIEKRQSVAFWCNPISGHATLYWYQQILGQGPKLLIQFQNNGVVDDSQLPKDRFSAERLKGVDSTLKIQPAKLEDSAVYLCASSLYFGTGIEKLFFGSGTQLSVL.

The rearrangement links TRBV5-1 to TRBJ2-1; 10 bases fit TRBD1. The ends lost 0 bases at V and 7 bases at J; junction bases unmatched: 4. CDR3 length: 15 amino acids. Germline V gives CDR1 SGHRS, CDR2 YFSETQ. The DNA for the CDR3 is TGCGCCAGCAGCTTGGGGACAGGGGGGTCAAATGAGCAGTTCTTC. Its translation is CASSLGTGGSNEQFF. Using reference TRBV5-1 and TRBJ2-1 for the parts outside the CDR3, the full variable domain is KAGVTQTPRYLIKTRGQQVTLSCSPISGHRSVSWYQQTPGQGLQFLFEYFSETQRNKGNFPGRFSGRQFSNSRSEMNVSTLELGDSALYLCASSLGTGGSNEQFFGPGTRLTVL.

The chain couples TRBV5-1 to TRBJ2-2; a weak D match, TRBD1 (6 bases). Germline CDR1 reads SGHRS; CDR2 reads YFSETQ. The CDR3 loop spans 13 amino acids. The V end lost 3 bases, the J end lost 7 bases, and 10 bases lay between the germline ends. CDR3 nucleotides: TGCGCCAGCAGCTGGACAGTCGGCGGGGAGCTGTTTTTT. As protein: CASSWTVGGELFF.

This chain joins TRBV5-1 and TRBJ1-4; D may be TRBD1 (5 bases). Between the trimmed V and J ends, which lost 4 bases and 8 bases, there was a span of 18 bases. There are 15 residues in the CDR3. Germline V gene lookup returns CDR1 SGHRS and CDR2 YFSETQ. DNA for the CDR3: TGCGCCAGCAGCCCCAGCGGGGGGTCTCCCGAAAAACTGTTTTTT. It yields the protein CASSPSGGSPEKLFF.

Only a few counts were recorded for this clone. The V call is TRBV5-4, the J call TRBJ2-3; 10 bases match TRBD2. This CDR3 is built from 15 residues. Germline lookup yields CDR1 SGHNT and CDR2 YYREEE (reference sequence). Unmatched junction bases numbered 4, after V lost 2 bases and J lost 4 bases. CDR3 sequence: CASSFSGGLADTQYF. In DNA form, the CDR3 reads TGTGCCAGCAGCTTTAGCGGGGGGTTGGCAGATACGCAGTATTTT.

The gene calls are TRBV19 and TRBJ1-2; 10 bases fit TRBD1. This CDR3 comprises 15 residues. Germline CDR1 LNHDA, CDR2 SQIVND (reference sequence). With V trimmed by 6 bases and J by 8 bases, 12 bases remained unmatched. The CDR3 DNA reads TGTGCCAGTAGCCCTGGGGACAGGGGAAAGCGGGGCTACACCTTC. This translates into CASSPGDRGKRGYTF.

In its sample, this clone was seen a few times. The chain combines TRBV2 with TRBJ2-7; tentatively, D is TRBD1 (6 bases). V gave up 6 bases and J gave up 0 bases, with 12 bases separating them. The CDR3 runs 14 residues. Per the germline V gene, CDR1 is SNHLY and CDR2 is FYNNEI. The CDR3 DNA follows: TGTGCCAGCAGGGCCAGGGGCCCCTCCTACGAGCAGTACTTC. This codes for CASRARGPSYEQYF.

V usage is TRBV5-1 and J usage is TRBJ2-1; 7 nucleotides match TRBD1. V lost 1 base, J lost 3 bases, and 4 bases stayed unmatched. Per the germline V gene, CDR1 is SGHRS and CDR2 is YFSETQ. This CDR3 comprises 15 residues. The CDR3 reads CASSLYAGGYNEQFF. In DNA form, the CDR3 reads TGCGCCAGCAGCTTGTACGCAGGGGGCTACAATGAGCAGTTCTTC.

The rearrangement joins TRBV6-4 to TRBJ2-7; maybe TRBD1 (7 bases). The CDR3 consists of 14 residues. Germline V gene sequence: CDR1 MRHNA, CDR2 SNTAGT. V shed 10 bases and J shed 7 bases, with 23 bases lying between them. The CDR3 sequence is CANPFQEGAGEQYF. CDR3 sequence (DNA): TGTGCCAACCCCTTCCAGGAGGGGGCGGGAGAGCAGTACTTC.

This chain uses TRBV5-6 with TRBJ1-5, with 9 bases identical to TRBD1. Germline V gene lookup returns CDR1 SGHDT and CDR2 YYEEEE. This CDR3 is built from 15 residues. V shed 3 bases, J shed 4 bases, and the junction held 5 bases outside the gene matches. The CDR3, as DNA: TGTGCCAGCAGCTACCGGGACAGGGCTAATCAGCCCCAGCATTTT. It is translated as CASSYRDRANQPQHF.

Written as DNA, the CDR3 is TGTGCCAGCAGTGAGGACAGGGTAAACACTGAAGCTTTCTTT. This translates into CASSEDRVNTEAFF. J is TRBJ1-1 and V is TRBV2; 8 nucleotides line up with TRBD1. Germline values: CDR1 SNHLY, CDR2 FYNNEI. The CDR3 loop spans 14 amino acids. V was pared by 3 bases and J by 2 bases, with 2 bases of the junction left unmatched.

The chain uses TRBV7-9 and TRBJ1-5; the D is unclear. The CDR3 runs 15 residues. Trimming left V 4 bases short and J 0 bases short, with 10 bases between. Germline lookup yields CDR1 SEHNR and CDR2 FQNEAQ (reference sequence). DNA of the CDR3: TGTGCCAGCAGCTCCAACGCGTATAGCAATCAGCCCCAGCATTTT. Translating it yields CASSSNAYSNQPQHF.

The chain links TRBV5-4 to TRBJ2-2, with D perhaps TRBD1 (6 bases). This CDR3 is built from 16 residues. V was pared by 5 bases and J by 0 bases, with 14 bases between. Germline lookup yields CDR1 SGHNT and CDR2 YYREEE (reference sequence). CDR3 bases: TGTGCCAGCAGTTTTTTCAGGGGAGCGAACACCGGGGAGCTGTTTTTT. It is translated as CASSFFRGANTGELFF.

The CDR3 here is CATSLLDRGLNYGYTF. CDR3 sequence (DNA): TGTGCCACCAGTTTACTAGACAGGGGGCTAAACTATGGCTACACCTTC. This sequence joins TRBV24-1 and TRBJ1-2; 10 nucleotides agree with TRBD1. V shed 6 bases and J 2 bases; nucleotides not matched to a gene: 8. CDR1 KGHDR and CDR2 SFDVKD come from the germline V gene. The CDR3 runs 16 residues.

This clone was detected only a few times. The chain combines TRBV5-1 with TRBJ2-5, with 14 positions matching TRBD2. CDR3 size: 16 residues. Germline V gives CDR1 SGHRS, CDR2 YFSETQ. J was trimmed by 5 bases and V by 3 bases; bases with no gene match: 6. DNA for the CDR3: TGCGCCAGCAGCTCGGGACTAGCGGGGGTTGTGGAGACCCAGTACTTC. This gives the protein CASSSGLAGVVETQYF.

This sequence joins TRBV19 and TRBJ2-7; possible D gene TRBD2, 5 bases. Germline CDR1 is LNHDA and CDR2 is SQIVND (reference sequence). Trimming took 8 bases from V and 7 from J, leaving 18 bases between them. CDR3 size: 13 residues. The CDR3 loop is CASSNGLGEEQYF. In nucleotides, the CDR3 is TGTGCCAGTTCTAACGGTCTCGGGGAGGAGCAGTACTTC.

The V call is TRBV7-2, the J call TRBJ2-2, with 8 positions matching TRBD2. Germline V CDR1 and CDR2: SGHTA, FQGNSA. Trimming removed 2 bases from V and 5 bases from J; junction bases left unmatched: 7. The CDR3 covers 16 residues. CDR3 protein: CASSLSLAGITGELFF. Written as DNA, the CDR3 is TGTGCCAGCAGCTTATCCTTAGCGGGGATTACCGGGGAGCTGTTTTTT.

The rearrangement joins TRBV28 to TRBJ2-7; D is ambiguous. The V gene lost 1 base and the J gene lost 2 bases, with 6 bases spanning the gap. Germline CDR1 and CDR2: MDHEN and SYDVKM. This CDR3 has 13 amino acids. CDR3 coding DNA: TGTGCCAGCAGTTTATCTGGAGCCTACGAGCAGTACTTC. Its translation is CASSLSGAYEQYF.

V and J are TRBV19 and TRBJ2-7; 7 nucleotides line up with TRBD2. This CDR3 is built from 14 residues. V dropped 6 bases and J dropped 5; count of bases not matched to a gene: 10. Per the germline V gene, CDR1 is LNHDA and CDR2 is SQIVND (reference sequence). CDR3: CASRSSGRPHEQYF. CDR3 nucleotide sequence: TGTGCCAGTAGGTCGTCCGGGAGGCCCCACGAGCAGTACTTC.

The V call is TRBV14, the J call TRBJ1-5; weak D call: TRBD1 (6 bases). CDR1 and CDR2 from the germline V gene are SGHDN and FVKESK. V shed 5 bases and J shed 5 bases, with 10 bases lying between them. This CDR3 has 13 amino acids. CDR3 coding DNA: TGTGCCAGCAGCAGATACAGGGATCAGCCCCAGCATTTT. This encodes CASSRYRDQPQHF.

CDR3 in DNA: TGTGCCACCAGCAGAGATGTGGGGCGGATAAACTATGGCTACACCTTC. Encoded protein: CATSRDVGRINYGYTF. This sequence joins TRBV15 and TRBJ1-2, with a weak D call TRBD1 (5 bases). Trimming took 0 bases from V and 2 from J, leaving 13 bases between them. The germline CDR1 and CDR2 sequences are LNHNV and YYDKDF (reference sequence). There are 16 residues in the CDR3. The full variable domain, rest sourced from reference TRBV15 and TRBJ1-2, is DAMVIQNPRYQVTQFGKPVTLSCSQTLNHNVMYWYQQKSSQAPKLLFHYYDKDFNNEADTPDNFQSRRPNTSFCFLDIRSPGLGDTAMYLCATSRDVGRINYGYTFGSGTRLTVV.

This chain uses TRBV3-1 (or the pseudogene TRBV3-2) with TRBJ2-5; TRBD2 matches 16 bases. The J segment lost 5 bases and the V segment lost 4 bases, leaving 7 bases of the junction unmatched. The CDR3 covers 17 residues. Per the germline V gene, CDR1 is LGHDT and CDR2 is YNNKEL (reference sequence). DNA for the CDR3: TGTGCCAGCAGCCTTCCGGGACTAGCGGGGGGGCTCGAGACCCAGTACTTC. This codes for CASSLPGLAGGLETQYF.

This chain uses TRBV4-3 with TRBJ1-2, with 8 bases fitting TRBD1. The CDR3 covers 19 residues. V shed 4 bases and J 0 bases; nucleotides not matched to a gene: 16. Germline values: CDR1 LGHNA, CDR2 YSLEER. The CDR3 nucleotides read TGCGCCAGCAGCCGAACACGACAGGGGAGCCTTTTCACTAACTATGGCTACACCTTC. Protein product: CASSRTRQGSLFTNYGYTF.

CDR3 nucleotide sequence: TGTGCCTGGAGTGTAGGCGGGTCGGGGTCACCCCTCCACTTT. Its protein is CAWSVGGSGSPLHF. J is TRBJ1-6 and V is TRBV30; D is unclear. Trimming removed 0 bases from V and 10 bases from J, with 13 bases in between. Germline-derived CDR1 and CDR2 are GTSNPN and SVGIG (reference sequence). The CDR3 totals 14 residues.

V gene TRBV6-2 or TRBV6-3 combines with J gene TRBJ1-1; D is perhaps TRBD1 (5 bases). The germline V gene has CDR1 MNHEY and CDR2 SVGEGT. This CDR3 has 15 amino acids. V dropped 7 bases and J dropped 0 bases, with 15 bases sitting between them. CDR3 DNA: TGTGCCAGCACCCCGGGGCAGACAATGAACACTGAAGCTTTCTTT. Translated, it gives CASTPGQTMNTEAFF.

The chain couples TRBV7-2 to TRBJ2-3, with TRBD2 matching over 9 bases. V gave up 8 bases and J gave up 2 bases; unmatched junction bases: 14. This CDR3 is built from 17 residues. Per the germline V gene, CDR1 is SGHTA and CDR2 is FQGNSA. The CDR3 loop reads CASSLGLGGGATDTQYF. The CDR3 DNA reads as TGTGCCAGCTCCCTAGGGTTAGGCGGGGGGGCCACAGATACGCAGTATTTT. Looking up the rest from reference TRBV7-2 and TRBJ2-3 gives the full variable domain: GAGVSQSPSNKVTEKGKDVELRCDPISGHTALYWYRQSLGQGLEFLIYFQGNSAPDKSGLPSDRFSAERTGGSVSTLTIQRTQQEDSAVYLCASSLGLGGGATDTQYFGPGTRLTVL.